This entry lists 7 T cell receptor beta chains sequenced from one sample in a study of T-cell memory formation after mild COVID-19. MiXCR, run by TCRdb on the 5' RACE reads, gives a single entry per CDR3 protein. The profile shows about 350,000 distinct CDR3 sequences, roughly 15% of them singletons. Sequenced material: PBMCs or a T cell subset sorted from them (not recorded which). The receptors here all came from a man aged 18 to 30 who had mild COVID-19 (a few samples of this study predate the infection). Cell type and time point are not known.

This clonotype was counted only a few times. This chain uses TRBV4-1 with TRBJ2-7; D is perhaps TRBD2 (6 bases). Trimming shortened V by 0 bases and J by 3 bases, and 18 bases separated the two germline ends. The CDR3 length is 17 residues. Germline lookup yields CDR1 MGHRA and CDR2 YSYEKL. The CDR3 sequence: CASSQDHPSEGFYEQYF. In nucleotides, the CDR3 is TGCGCCAGCAGCCAAGATCACCCTAGCGAGGGATTCTACGAGCAGTACTTC.

This rearrangement joins TRBV9 to TRBJ1-3; weak D call: TRBD1 (5 bases). Per germline, CDR1 SGDLS and CDR2 YYNGEE. This CDR3 comprises 14 residues. Trimming took off 3 bases at V and 2 bases at J, with 9 bases between the two ends. The CDR3 DNA follows: TGTGCCAGCAGCGCAGGACACCCTGGAAACACCATATATTTT. Translating gives CASSAGHPGNTIYF.

This clonotype was observed at least ten times. The chain combines TRBV29-1 with TRBJ1-4; unclear D gene. CDR1 is SQVTM and CDR2 is ANQGSEA in the germline V gene. V lost 5 bases and J 8 bases, leaving 12 bases between the germline ends. CDR3 length: 12 amino acids. CDR3 sequence: CSVLQAGEKLFF. The CDR3 DNA is TGCAGCGTTCTCCAGGCAGGCGAAAAACTGTTTTTT.

This sequence joins TRBV5-1 and TRBJ2-5; 10 bases map to TRBD1. With V trimmed by 3 bases and J by 3 bases, 2 bases remained unmatched. From germline, CDR1 is SGHRS and CDR2 YFSETQ. The CDR3 loop spans 14 amino acids. The CDR3 nucleotides read TGCGCCAGCAGCTCGGGGACAGGGGAAGAGACCCAGTACTTC. Its protein is CASSSGTGEETQYF.

The sample holds a few counts of this clonotype. The V call is TRBV10-3, the J call TRBJ2-3; D is tentatively TRBD1 or TRBD2 (6 bases each). Trimming removed 4 bases from V and 0 bases from J, with 11 bases in between. Germline CDR1 ENHRY, CDR2 SYGVKD. The CDR3 runs 15 residues. CDR3 DNA: TGTGCCATCAGTGCTGGCGGGACAAGCACAGATACGCAGTATTTT. Translation gives CAISAGGTSTDTQYF.

There are a few counts of this clonotype. This sequence joins TRBV20-1 and TRBJ2-1; 10 nucleotides match TRBD1. This CDR3 comprises 13 residues. Germline V gene sequence: CDR1 DFQATT, CDR2 SNEGSKA (reference sequence). V gave up 5 bases and J gave up 10 bases; unmatched junction bases: 8. This CDR3 reads CSAPSDRGREQFF. In nucleotides, the CDR3 is TGCAGTGCTCCGTCAGACAGGGGGCGGGAGCAGTTCTTC.

CDR3 DNA sequence: TGCGCCAGCAGCTTGGAGGCAACAGGGTCTTCATATGAGCAGTTCTTC. Translation: CASSLEATGSSYEQFF. The chain joins TRBV5-1 to TRBJ2-1; D is perhaps TRBD1 (6 bases). Germline CDR1 SGHRS, CDR2 YFSETQ. Trimming shortened V by 0 bases and J by 8 bases, and 18 bases separated the two germline ends. This CDR3 region has 16 residues.